The rows below give T cell receptor beta chains drawn from one sample of a study of control samples from healthy donors and cancer patients. This table comes from immunoSEQ multiplex PCR, and its TCRdb copy is limited to in-frame clones, with some not included. This repertoire shows 400,000 to 500,000 clones, 80% to 95% found once; its top ten account for 5.5% to 7.5%. Sequencing was carried out using PBMCs. The origin of the receptors is a man between 35 and 55 years old with head and neck cancer. Both conserved end residues are trimmed from each CDR3.

j_call | v_call | cdr3_aa
TRBJ2-3 | TRBV7-9 | ASSSRGYTQY
TRBJ2-1 | TRBV7-7 | ASSPTGTGDNEQF
TRBJ2-1 | TRBV3-1/TRBV3-2 | ASSQDRGPYNEQF
TRBJ2-3 | TRBV9 | ASNLGGAATDTQY
TRBJ2-5 | TRBV11-2 | ASSISGTSGGGETQY
TRBJ1-1 | TRBV9 | ASSVATRDTEAF
TRBJ1-2 | TRBV24-1 | AASSRDRDAYGYT
TRBJ2-3 | TRBV6-5 | ASSPRTGTDTQY
TRBJ1-5 | TRBV2 | ASSEGGIPNQPQH
TRBJ2-7 | TRBV4-3 | ASSQAHFPGQGPLEQY
TRBJ1-1 | TRBV10-3 | AISGVPVNTEAF
TRBJ2-7 | TRBV11-2 | ASSSGQSRYEQY
TRBJ1-5 | TRBV30 | AWSLQENQPQH
TRBJ1-1 | TRBV6-5 | ASSRTTAREAF
TRBJ2-1 | TRBV30 | AWSPSYNEQF
TRBJ2-3 | TRBV6-1 | ASSESGVTDTQY
TRBJ1-2 | TRBV6-5 | ASSSRLGIYGYT
TRBJ1-6 | TRBV9 | ASSVDQSPGSSPLH
TRBJ1-5 | TRBV19 | ASSMGQGSSQPQH
TRBJ1-3 | TRBV29-1 | SVRQVFSGNTIY
TRBJ2-1 | TRBV24-1 | ATRIPGTKYNEQF
TRBJ2-1 | TRBV11-2 | ASSLEHEQF
TRBJ2-1 | TRBV4-1 | ASSPMPKVGTSGNNEQF